The rows below give T cell receptor beta chains drawn from one sample of a study of response to subunit inactivated influenza vaccine. Via MiXCR, TCRdb re-called the RT-PCR reads, giving one row per CDR3 protein. The sample includes 650,000 to 800,000 distinct CDR3 sequences, approximately 14% seen only once; the top ten take less than 7%. Material: PBMCs from blood, obtained 14 days before vaccination. The origin of the receptors is a man aged 50 to 59 who received an inactivated influenza vaccine. The CDR3 runs from the conserved cysteine through the conserved F or W. D genes are given only for firm matches. Size is stated for part of the rows, as once, few or many counts, or as a class when the clone is expanded.

TRBJ2-2,13,-,TRBV14,-,TGTGCCAGCAGCCAGTGGGCCGGCGGGGAGCTGTTTTTT,CASSQWAGGELFF
TRBJ1-2,12,TRBD1,TRBV30,few,TGTGCCTGGAGTGGAGGGGGCGATGGCTACACCTTC,CAWSGGGDGYTF
TRBJ1-6,14,TRBD1,TRBV29-1,few,TGCAGCGTTAAGGGGGACAGTACCAATTCACCCCTCCACTTT,CSVKGDSTNSPLHF
TRBJ2-1,17,TRBD1,TRBV24-1,many,TGTGCCACCAGTGATTCCCCAGGGGGTAGCTCCTACAATGAGCAGTTCTTC,CATSDSPGGSSYNEQFF
TRBJ2-3,15,-,TRBV20-1,many,TGCAGTGCTAGATCAGCGGAGGGGCACACAGATACGCAGTATTTT,CSARSAEGHTDTQYF
TRBJ2-7,17,TRBD2,TRBV6-2/TRBV6-3,-,TGTGCCAGCAGATCCGGGACTAGCGGGGGGAGCTCCTACGTGCAGTACTTC,CASRSGTSGGSSYVQYF
TRBJ2-7,15,-,TRBV5-1,many,TGCGCCAGCAGCTTGGGTGGACAGGAGGGCCGGGAGCAGTACTTC,CASSLGGQEGREQYF
TRBJ2-5,12,-,TRBV12-3/TRBV12-4,few,TGTGCCAGCAGTACAGGGTGGGAGACCCAGTACTTC,CASSTGWETQYF
TRBJ1-5,13,-,TRBV20-1,-,TGCAGTGCTAGGGAGGACAGTTCGCAGCCCCAGCATTTT,CSAREDSSQPQHF
TRBJ2-3,15,-,TRBV6-5,-,TGTGCCAGCAGTTACTCACACAGTGCCACAGATACGCAGTATTTT,CASSYSHSATDTQYF
TRBJ2-7,16,TRBD2,TRBV13,-,TGTGCCAGCAGCTTAAGGCTAGCGGGGGGCTCCTACGAGCAGTACTTC,CASSLRLAGGSYEQYF
TRBJ2-1,15,TRBD2,TRBV20-1,-,TGCAGTGCTAGAGTCAGCGGGAGCCCGTACAATGAGCAGTTCTTC,CSARVSGSPYNEQFF
TRBJ2-7,16,TRBD2,TRBV7-9,few,TGTGCCAGCAGCTTAGGCTCCGGGACTACTTCCTACGAGCAGTACTTC,CASSLGSGTTSYEQYF
TRBJ2-5,14,-,TRBV15,few,TGTGCCACCAGCAGAGATGTAGGGGTTGAGACCCAGTACTTC,CATSRDVGVETQYF
TRBJ2-7,15,TRBD1,TRBV11-2,few,TGTGCCAGCAGCCGCAACAGGGGGCCATTTTACGAGCAGTACTTC,CASSRNRGPFYEQYF
TRBJ2-3,15,-,TRBV28,-,TGTGCCAGCAGTTTTTTAGCGGTGAGCACAGATACGCAGTATTTT,CASSFLAVSTDTQYF
TRBJ2-1,15,TRBD2,TRBV10-3,-,TGTGCCATCAGTTCCGGGACTAGCCTTTCCGATGAGCAGTTCTTC,CAISSGTSLSDEQFF
TRBJ1-4,16,TRBD1,TRBV4-2,few,TGTGCCAGCAGCCAAGAGGTGGGACAGGGCGGTGAAAAACTGTTTTTT,CASSQEVGQGGEKLFF
TRBJ2-2,14,-,TRBV18,few,TGTGCCACCTCACCCGTCTCTGGCACCGGGGAGCTGTTTTTT,CATSPVSGTGELFF
TRBJ2-7,14,-,TRBV2,-,TGTGCCAGCAGTGAAGCGCCCCTCCGCTACGAGCAGTACTTC,CASSEAPLRYEQYF
TRBJ2-5,16,-,TRBV2,-,TGTGCCAGCAGTGAATGGGCGGGGGCTTTCCAAGAGACCCAGTACTTC,CASSEWAGAFQETQYF
TRBJ2-5,13,-,TRBV15,many,TGTGCCACCAGCAGAGACACAAAAGAGACCCAGTACTTC,CATSRDTKETQYF
TRBJ2-7,14,TRBD2,TRBV10-2,-,TGCGCCAGCAGGCTGACAGCGGGGTATTACGAGCAGTACTTC,CASRLTAGYYEQYF
TRBJ2-7,13,TRBD1,TRBV6-2/TRBV6-3,-,TGTGCCAGCAGTGGGACAGGGAGGAACGAGCAGTACTTC,CASSGTGRNEQYF
TRBJ1-1,15,-,TRBV5-1,-,TGCGCCAGCAGCTTGGTGGGTCTGGGGAACACTGAAGCTTTCTTT,CASSLVGLGNTEAFF
TRBJ2-1,15,TRBD2,TRBV4-3,many,TGCGCCAGCAGCCACAAGCGGGGGGGCCGCAATGAGCAGTTCTTC,CASSHKRGGRNEQFF
TRBJ2-3,15,TRBD2,TRBV29-1,few,TGCAGCGTTGACCTGCGGGGGGCTCAGACAGATACGCAGTATTTT,CSVDLRGAQTDTQYF
TRBJ2-1,14,TRBD2,TRBV7-7,-,TGTGCCAGCAGCTTAGTGGGACTAGCGTCTGAGCAGTTCTTC,CASSLVGLASEQFF
TRBJ2-7,14,-,TRBV5-6,-,TGTGCCATGCACCCCGGGCTCCCCCGAGCCGAGCAGTACTTC,CAMHPGLPRAEQYF
TRBJ2-2,15,-,TRBV3-1,-,TGTGCCAGCAGCCAAGGGCAACTGAACACCGGGGAGCTGTTTTTT,CASSQGQLNTGELFF
TRBJ1-2,16,TRBD1,TRBV28,few,TGCGCCAGCACCCAACGGGAGGGGGCGAGGAGCTATGGCTACACCTTC,CASTQREGARSYGYTF
TRBJ2-1,8,-,TRBV20-1,many,TGCAGTGCTTTCGAGCAGTTCTTC,CSAFEQFF
TRBJ2-1,11,-,TRBV27,-,TGTGCCAGCAGGGGTGTCCATGAGCAGTTCTTC,CASRGVHEQFF
TRBJ2-1,17,TRBD2,TRBV6-5,-,TGTGCCAGCAGTTACTCAATTCTAGCGGGTGCCTACAATGAGCAGTTCTTC,CASSYSILAGAYNEQFF
TRBJ2-3,18,TRBD2,TRBV27,-,TGTGCCAGCAGTTGGATTAGCGGGAGGGCCCGGGGCACAGATACGCAGTATTTT,CASSWISGRARGTDTQYF
TRBJ1-4,13,TRBD1,TRBV5-1,few,TGCGCCAGCGGACAGGGACTTAATGAAAAACTGTTTTTT,CASGQGLNEKLFF
TRBJ1-2,13,-,TRBV24-1,-,TGTGCCACCAGTGATTTGCGGAGCTATGGCTACACCTTC,CATSDLRSYGYTF
TRBJ2-1,16,TRBD2,TRBV6-1,few,TGTGCCAGCAGCCCCGGGAGGGCCAAATCCTACAATGAGCAGTTCTTC,CASSPGRAKSYNEQFF
TRBJ2-2,20,TRBD2,TRBV24-1,-,TGTGCCACCAGTGATCCCACTAGCGGGGGGCTCTCCGTGAACACCGGGGAGCTGTTTTTT,CATSDPTSGGLSVNTGELFF
TRBJ2-7,17,TRBD2,TRBV7-2,-,TGTGCCAGCAGCCCGGAAGCCGGGACTAGCGGGGGCTACGAGCAGTACTTC,CASSPEAGTSGGYEQYF
TRBJ2-1,15,-,TRBV28,many,TGTGCCAGCAGTTTAGGCGGGACAGCCTACAATGAGCAGTTCTTC,CASSLGGTAYNEQFF
TRBJ2-1,14,-,TRBV12-3/TRBV12-4,few,TGTGCCAGCAGTTCGGATCCTTTGGGCAATGAGCAGTTCTTC,CASSSDPLGNEQFF
TRBJ2-7,14,-,TRBV7-3,few,TGTGCCAGCAGCTCAAGGGGACAAGGGGGGATACAGTACTTC,CASSSRGQGGIQYF
TRBJ1-2,13,-,TRBV12-3/TRBV12-4,few,TGTGCCAGCAGTTGGGCGGCGGGGGGTGGCTACACCTTC,CASSWAAGGGYTF
TRBJ2-1,18,TRBD2,TRBV11-1,-,TGTGCCAGCAGCTTAGGGCTTGCGGCGGGAGGAGGGCGCAATGAGCAGTTCTTC,CASSLGLAAGGGRNEQFF
TRBJ2-1,14,TRBD2,TRBV20-1,-,TGCAGTGCTAGAGGGACTAGCGGGAGTATCGAGCAGTTCTTC,CSARGTSGSIEQFF
TRBJ1-4,15,-,TRBV12-3/TRBV12-4,-,TGTGCCAGCAGTACCTCAGGGGCACGTAATGAAAAACTGTTTTTT,CASSTSGARNEKLFF
TRBJ2-3,14,-,TRBV6-2/TRBV6-3,-,TGTGCCAGCAGAATAGCAGGGGTCCCAGATACGCAGTATTTT,CASRIAGVPDTQYF
TRBJ1-5,14,-,TRBV19,-,TGTGCCAGTATAAGGACCGGGTCCCGGCAGCCCCAGCATTTT,CASIRTGSRQPQHF
TRBJ2-7,18,-,TRBV4-3,-,TGCGCCAGCAGCCAGCCCTTGTTGTGGGGGTTCAGCTCCTACGAGCAGTACTTC,CASSQPLLWGFSSYEQYF
TRBJ2-3,11,-,TRBV25-1,-,TGTGCCAGCAGTGAATCTATTACGCAGTATTTT,CASSESITQYF
TRBJ2-5,15,-,TRBV5-4,few,TGTGCCAGCAGCCCCCCGTCGCAGCACCAAGAGACCCAGTACTTC,CASSPPSQHQETQYF
TRBJ2-3,15,-,TRBV11-2,few,TGTGCCAGCAGCTTCCGGACAGCTAGCACAGATACGCAGTATTTT,CASSFRTASTDTQYF
TRBJ1-1,13,-,TRBV3-1,many,TGTGCCAGCAGCCAAGTCTTTGGCACTGAAGCTTTCTTT,CASSQVFGTEAFF
TRBJ1-1,15,-,TRBV5-1,few,TGCGCCAGCAGCTTCGCGACGACAGTGAACACTGAAGCTTTCTTT,CASSFATTVNTEAFF
TRBJ2-3,17,TRBD1,TRBV20-1,-,TGCAGTGCGCGCCGGGACAGGGGGGGGATAAGCACAGATACGCAGTATTTT,CSARRDRGGISTDTQYF
TRBJ2-1,14,TRBD1,TRBV25-1,few,TGTGCCAGCAGTGAATCCGACAGGGGCAATGAGCAGTTCTTC,CASSESDRGNEQFF
TRBJ1-4,13,-,TRBV5-1,-,TGCGCCAGCAGCTTGGAAAGGTTGGAAAAACTGTTTTTT,CASSLERLEKLFF